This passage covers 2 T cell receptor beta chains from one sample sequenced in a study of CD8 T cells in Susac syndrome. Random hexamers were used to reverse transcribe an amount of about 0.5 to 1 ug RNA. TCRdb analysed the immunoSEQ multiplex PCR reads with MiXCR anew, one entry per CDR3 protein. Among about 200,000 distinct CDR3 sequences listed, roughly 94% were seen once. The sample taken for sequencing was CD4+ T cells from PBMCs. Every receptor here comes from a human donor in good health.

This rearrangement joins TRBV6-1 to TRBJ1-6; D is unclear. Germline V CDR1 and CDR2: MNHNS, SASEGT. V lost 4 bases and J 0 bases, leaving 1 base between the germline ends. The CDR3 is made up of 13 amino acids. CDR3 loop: CASSASYNSPLHF. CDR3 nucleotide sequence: TGTGCCAGCAGTGCCTCCTATAATTCACCCCTCCACTTT.

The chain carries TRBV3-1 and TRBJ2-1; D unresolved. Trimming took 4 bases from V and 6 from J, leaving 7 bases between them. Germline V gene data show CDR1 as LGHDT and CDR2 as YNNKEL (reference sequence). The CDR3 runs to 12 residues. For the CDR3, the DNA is TGTGCCAGCAGCCCTATCAGCAATGAGCAGTTCTTC. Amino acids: CASSPISNEQFF.